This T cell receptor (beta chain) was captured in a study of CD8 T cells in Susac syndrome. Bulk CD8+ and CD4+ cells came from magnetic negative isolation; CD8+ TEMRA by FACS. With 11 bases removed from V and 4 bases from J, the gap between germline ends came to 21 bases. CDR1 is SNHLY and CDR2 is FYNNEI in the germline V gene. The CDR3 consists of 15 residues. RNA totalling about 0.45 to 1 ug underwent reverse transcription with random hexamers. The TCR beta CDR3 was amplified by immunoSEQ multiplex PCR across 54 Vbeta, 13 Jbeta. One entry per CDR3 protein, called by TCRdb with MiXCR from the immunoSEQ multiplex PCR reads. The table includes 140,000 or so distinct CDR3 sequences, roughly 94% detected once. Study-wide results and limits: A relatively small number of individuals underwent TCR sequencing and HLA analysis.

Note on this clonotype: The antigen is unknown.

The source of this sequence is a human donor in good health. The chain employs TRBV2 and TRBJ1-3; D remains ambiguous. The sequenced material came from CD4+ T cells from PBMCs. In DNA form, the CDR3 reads TGTGCCTGTCAAACCAGGACTTCGTGGGGAAACACCATATATTTT. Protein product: CACQTRTSWGNTIYF.